The 17 T cell receptor beta chains below were found in one sample sequenced in a study of Tregs in tolerant kidney transplant recipients (dated by TCRdb to about 2019). Libraries were prepared through the immunoSEQ multiplex PCR assay. The table comes from immuneACCESS by way of TCRdb, which keeps in-frame sequences with V and J called. Part of the clones is missing from these tables; in studies checked, under half for an unresolved V gene and the rest for unknown reasons. The sample data list some 68,000 clones, and over 80% of these were observed just once. Of the sample, around 4.5% is held by the ten largest clones. The sample comprised CD4+ T cells from blood. The receptors were gathered from a human donor in good health.

This chain links TRBV7-2 with TRBJ2-7, with a tentative D call TRBD2 (5 bases). V was clipped by 1 base and J by 6 bases, with 13 bases between them. This CDR3 comprises 14 residues. In germline, CDR1 is SGHTA, CDR2 FQGNSA. The CDR3 DNA sequence: TGTGCCAGCAGCTTAGGCCCTAGCTTTTCCGAGCAGTACTTC. Translating it yields CASSLGPSFSEQYF.

This clone was observed a handful of times. The chain carries TRBV29-1 and TRBJ1-3; D is perhaps TRBD1 (5 bases). Between the trimmed V and J ends, which lost 0 bases and 4 bases, there was a span of 13 bases. CDR1 and CDR2 (germline): SQVTM, ANQGSEA. This CDR3 has 15 residues. The CDR3 spells CSVEDLSGDGNTIYF. Here the CDR3 DNA reads TGCAGCGTTGAAGATCTTTCGGGGGACGGAAACACCATATATTTT.

The chain employs TRBV23-1 and TRBJ2-1, with a weak D call TRBD2 (5 bases). TRBV23-1 is an open reading frame, and its role is uncertain. The CDR3 covers 17 residues. The V and J ends lost 4 bases and 10 bases respectively, with 26 bases between them. DNA for the CDR3: TGCGCCAGCAGTCTCCCGGGCAAGTACTACGGGGTTCGCGAGCAGTTCTTC. Encoded protein: CASSLPGKYYGVREQFF.

J is TRBJ2-7 and V is TRBV6-4, with D possibly matching TRBD1 (6 bases). Germline assignment: CDR1 MRHNA and CDR2 SNTAGT. Trimming shortened V by 7 bases and J by 2 bases, and 21 bases separated the two germline ends. The CDR3 spans 16 residues. The DNA for the CDR3 is TGTGCCAGCATCCCCTGGGGGCCAGGGATTGCCTACGAGCAGTACTTC. This codes for CASIPWGPGIAYEQYF.

The CDR3 DNA reads as TGTGCCAGCAGCTTCGACAGGGTCCACGAGCAGTACTTC. Protein sequence: CASSFDRVHEQYF. The genes are TRBV2 and TRBJ2-7, with TRBD1 identical over 7 bases. J gave up 5 bases and V 6 bases, and 7 bases lay outside the gene matches. Germline V gives CDR1 SNHLY, CDR2 FYNNEI. CDR3 length equals 13 residues.

V and J are TRBV6-1 and TRBJ2-7; D gene unclear. Trimming pared 1 base from V and 2 bases from J, leaving 12 bases between. The CDR3 consists of 15 residues. CDR1 and CDR2 (germline): MNHNS, SASEGT. The CDR3 reads CASSEGFSPTYEQYF. The CDR3 bases are TGTGCCAGCAGTGAAGGTTTCTCTCCTACCTACGAGCAGTACTTC.

The gene calls are TRBV6-1 and TRBJ2-3; D possibly corresponds to TRBD2 (6 bases). From germline, CDR1 is MNHNS and CDR2 SASEGT. Trimming shortened V by 6 bases and J by 2 bases, and 9 bases separated the two germline ends. There are 13 residues in the CDR3. CDR3 sequence (DNA): TGTGCCAGCAGGGAGGGGACCACAGATACGCAGTATTTT. As protein: CASREGTTDTQYF.

J is TRBJ1-2 and V is TRBV5-1; TRBD1 might be the D (5 bases). Germline V CDR1 and CDR2: SGHRS, YFSETQ. This CDR3 spans 13 amino acids. V shed 4 bases and J shed 5 bases, with 12 bases lying between them. The CDR3 nucleotides read TGCGCCAGCAGCCCTCTGACAGAGTATGGCTACACCTTC. It encodes CASSPLTEYGYTF.

The CDR3 loop is CASSLFTSGITGELFF. The CDR3, as DNA: TGTGCCAGCAGTTTATTTACTAGCGGGATTACCGGGGAGCTGTTTTTT. The rearrangement links TRBV28 to TRBJ2-2; 10 bases fit TRBD2. Per the germline V gene, CDR1 is MDHEN and CDR2 is SYDVKM. Losses at the gene ends were 1 base for V and 5 bases for J; bases not matched to a gene: 4. The CDR3 is made up of 16 amino acids.

The chain joins TRBV4-2 to TRBJ2-2, with 8 bases identical to TRBD2. The germline CDR1 and CDR2 sequences are LGHNA and YNFKEQ. The CDR3 runs to 15 residues. Trimming removed 4 bases from V and 5 bases from J; junction bases left unmatched: 6. CDR3 sequence: CASSPGTRGTGELFF. CDR3 nucleotide sequence: TGTGCCAGCAGCCCCGGGACTAGGGGGACCGGGGAGCTGTTTTTT.

This chain uses TRBV30 with TRBJ1-6, with D perhaps matching TRBD1 (5 bases). V gave up 0 bases and J gave up 9 bases, with 9 bases separating them. Germline V gives CDR1 GTSNPN, CDR2 SVGIG (reference sequence). There are 13 residues in the CDR3. The CDR3 region has the DNA TGTGCCTGGAGTGTACGCAGGGTTTCACCCCTCCACTTT. This encodes CAWSVRRVSPLHF.

The chain uses TRBV6-1 and TRBJ2-4; the match to TRBD2 covers 7 bases. This CDR3 has 15 residues. V lost 6 bases to trimming and J lost 8 bases; unmatched junction nucleotides: 13. Germline V gene sequence: CDR1 MNHNS, CDR2 SASEGT. For the CDR3, the DNA is TGTGCCAGCAGGGACTATAGAGCGGGACTTTACATTCAGTACTTC. This encodes CASRDYRAGLYIQYF.

The chain uses TRBV27 and TRBJ2-5, with D perhaps TRBD1 or TRBD2 (6 bases each). The CDR3 contains 15 residues. Germline lookup yields CDR1 MNHEY and CDR2 SMNVEV (reference sequence). With 3 bases removed from V and 2 bases from J, the gap between germline ends came to 13 bases. For the CDR3, the DNA is TGTGCCAGCAGTTTTAAAAGGGGGGTACAAGAGACCCAGTACTTC. Protein: CASSFKRGVQETQYF.

The rearrangement joins TRBV5-1 to TRBJ2-5; no clear D. Per the germline V gene, CDR1 is SGHRS and CDR2 is YFSETQ. The CDR3 length is 15 residues. V gave up 0 bases and J gave up 0 bases, with 9 bases separating them. CDR3 bases: TGCGCCAGCAGCTTGGAGGGCCGGTACCAAGAGACCCAGTACTTC. It yields the protein CASSLEGRYQETQYF.

The chain uses TRBV5-1 and TRBJ1-1, with D uncertain. The germline V gene has CDR1 SGHRS and CDR2 YFSETQ. The germline V and J ends were trimmed by 0 bases and 1 base, with 7 bases remaining between them. CDR3 size: 14 residues. The CDR3 coding sequence is TGCGCCAGCAGCTTGGCCCCGGGGAACACTGAAGCTTTCTTT. Its translation is CASSLAPGNTEAFF.

The chain uses TRBV11-3 and TRBJ2-1, with 12 bases lining up with TRBD2. Trimming at V came to 2 bases and at J to 4 bases, leaving 9 bases not matched to a gene. Germline V gives CDR1 SGHNT, CDR2 YENEEA. CDR3 length: 18 residues. CDR3 bases: TGTGCCAGCAGCTTAAGACTAGCGGGAGCCACGGGGTACAATGAGCAGTTCTTC. Protein product: CASSLRLAGATGYNEQFF.

This clone has only a few counts. The J gene is TRBJ2-3, the V gene TRBV19; tentatively, D is TRBD1 (7 bases). This CDR3 is built from 15 residues. CDR1 is LNHDA and CDR2 is SQIVND in the germline V gene (reference sequence). The V end was cut by 8 bases, the J end by 6 bases, with 21 bases between. Here the CDR3 reads CASSQGGRGRDTQYF. CDR3 nucleotides: TGTGCCAGTTCCCAGGGGGGACGGGGTCGGGATACGCAGTATTTT.